Ten or more counts support the clone carrying this TCR beta chain. Its specificity is not known. This record comes from a study of post-analysis software for immune sequencing data. V gave up 8 bases and J gave up 0 bases, with 4 bases separating them. Germline lookup yields CDR1 KGHSH and CDR2 LQKENI. The CDR3 has 11 amino acids. Each TCR beta cDNA library carried unique molecular identifiers. MiXCR was run by TCRdb on the PCR reads, yielding one entry per CDR3 protein. This sample yields hundreds of thousands of distinct CDR3 sequences, of which 30% are seen a single time; more than 0.55% belongs to the top ten. Study findings and constraints: Five or six TRBV segments, TRBV5-6, TRBV5-1 and TRBV20-1 among them, were found more frequent in patients than controls. Versus controls, multiple sclerosis patients showed significantly lower diversity (normalized Chao1).

This sequence joins TRBV18 and TRBJ2-5; D call uncertain. The sequence was collected from a girl aged 10-17 years with multiple sclerosis. Sequenced: blood. CDR3 nucleotides: TGTGCCAGCAGCAACCAAGAGACCCAGTACTTC. It encodes CASSNQETQYF.